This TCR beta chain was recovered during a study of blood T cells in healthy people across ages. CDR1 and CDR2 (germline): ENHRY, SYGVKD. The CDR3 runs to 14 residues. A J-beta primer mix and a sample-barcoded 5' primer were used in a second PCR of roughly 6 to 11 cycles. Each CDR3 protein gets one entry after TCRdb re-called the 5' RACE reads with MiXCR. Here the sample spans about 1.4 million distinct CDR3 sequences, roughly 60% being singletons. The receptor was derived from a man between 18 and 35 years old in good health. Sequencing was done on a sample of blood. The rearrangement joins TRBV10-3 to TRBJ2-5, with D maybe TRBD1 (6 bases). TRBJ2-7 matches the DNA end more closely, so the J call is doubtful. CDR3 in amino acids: CAISGRGGAYEQYF. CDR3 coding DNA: TGTGCCATCAGTGGTCGAGGGGGAGCCTACGAGCAGTACTTC.